This TCR beta chain appears in the sequencing data of a study of cytomegalovirus exposure and HLA in healthy donors. CDR1 and CDR2 from the germline V gene are MNHNS and SASEGT. The CDR3 has 16 residues. V lost 2 bases and J lost 0; bases outside the gene matches: 7. Libraries were prepared by immunoSEQ multiplex PCR; TCRdb keeps only in-frame clonotypes and omits some of them. The table lists around 300,000 clones, approximately 86% of them singletons. What was sequenced was PBMCs. The clonotype originates from a woman between 18 and 30 years old in good health and CMV-seronegative. The chain is built from TRBV6-1 and TRBJ2-7; 7 bases agree with TRBD1. The CDR3 nucleotides read TGTGCCAGCAGTGAATCAGTGGCAGGGGGCTCCTACGAGCAGTACTTC. Its translation: CASSESVAGGSYEQYF.